Below, 18 T cell receptor beta chains from the same sample are listed, as sequenced in a study of OX40 agonist ivuxolimab in advanced cancers. The protocol was immunoSEQ multiplex PCR, while the TCRdb copy is restricted to in-frame clones and leaves out a portion. The table lists under 65,000 clones, approximately 93% of them singletons. The source material was CD4+ or CD8+ T cells sorted from blood, sampled in a trial of the OX40 agonist ivuxolimab. The receptors originated from an adult with an advanced solid tumor such as melanoma, head and neck, liver or kidney cancer.

This chain links TRBV7-9 with TRBJ1-1; TRBD1 agrees at 8 bases. This CDR3 contains 13 residues. V trimming: 1 base; J trimming: 11 bases; junction bases outside the gene matches: 6. Germline CDR1 reads SEHNR; CDR2 reads FQNEAQ (reference sequence). CDR3 sequence (DNA): TGTGCCAGCAGCTTAGGGACAGGGACAGAGGCTTTCTTT. This codes for CASSLGTGTEAFF. Using reference TRBV7-9 and TRBJ1-1 for the parts outside the CDR3, the full variable domain is DTGVSQNPRHKITKRGQNVTFRCDPISEHNRLYWYRQTLGQGPEFLTYFQNEAQLEKSRLLSDRFSAERPKGSFSTLEIQRTEQGDSAMYLCASSLGTGTEAFFGQGTRLTVV.

The chain is built from TRBV5-1 and TRBJ1-1, with 9 bases aligning to TRBD1. Germline V gives CDR1 SGHRS, CDR2 YFSETQ. Germline trimming cut 4 bases from V and 4 bases from J; bases unmatched to any gene: 5. This CDR3 has 14 amino acids. CDR3 DNA sequence: TGCGCCAGCAGCCGGGACAGGGAGGTCACTGAAGCTTTCTTT. Its protein is CASSRDREVTEAFF. The variable domain in full, with the rest retrieved from reference TRBV5-1 and TRBJ1-1, is KAGVTQTPRYLIKTRGQQVTLSCSPISGHRSVSWYQQTPGQGLQFLFEYFSETQRNKGNFPGRFSGRQFSNSRSEMNVSTLELGDSALYLCASSRDREVTEAFFGQGTRLTVV.

In this sample, this clone turned up once. The chain combines TRBV7-3 with TRBJ1-2; D is possibly TRBD1 (6 bases). V was shortened by 3 bases and J by 7 bases, with 18 bases between the two germline ends. The CDR3 is made up of 15 amino acids. Looked up from germline, CDR1 is SGHTA and CDR2 is FQGTGA. The DNA for the CDR3 is TGTGCCAGCAGCTTGACAGGTGGGGGCGGTCGTGGCTACACCTTC. Its protein product is CASSLTGGGGRGYTF.

CDR3 in amino acids: CASSPQFGRGAYEQYF. The CDR3 nucleotides are TGTGCCAGCAGTCCCCAGTTTGGGCGGGGGGCCTACGAGCAGTACTTC. The V and J genes are TRBV28 and TRBJ2-7; 8 bases match TRBD2. CDR3 length: 16 amino acids. V lost 5 bases, J lost 2 bases, and 11 bases stayed unmatched. Germline values: CDR1 MDHEN, CDR2 SYDVKM. The full variable domain, its missing parts supplied by reference TRBV28 and TRBJ2-7, is DVKVTQSSRYLVKRTGEKVFLECVQDMDHENMFWYRQDPGLGLRLIYFSYDVKMKEKGDIPEGYSVSREKKERFSLILESASTNQTSMYLCASSPQFGRGAYEQYFGPGTRLTVT.

V is TRBV6-1 and J is TRBJ2-3; 7 bases are shared with TRBD1. The germline gives CDR1 MNHNS, CDR2 SASEGT. J gave up 5 bases and V 5 bases, and 10 bases lay outside the gene matches. CDR3 size: 15 residues. CDR3 DNA sequence: TGTGCCAGCAGTCCCTCCCCCCAGGGGGTAGATACGCAGTATTTT. This sequence encodes CASSPSPQGVDTQYF.

This clone was seen a single time. The J gene is TRBJ2-3, the V gene TRBV7-2; a possible D gene is TRBD1 (6 bases). Germline V gene data show CDR1 as SGHTA and CDR2 as FQGNSA. This CDR3 comprises 14 residues. The germline V and J ends were trimmed by 3 bases and 4 bases, with 11 bases remaining between them. The CDR3 spells CASSFNSGADTQYF. CDR3 coding DNA: TGTGCCAGCAGCTTCAATTCAGGGGCAGATACGCAGTATTTT.

This sequence joins TRBV7-5 and TRBJ2-7; the table calls TRBD2, which could not be checked here. TRBV7-5 is a pseudogene locus. CDR3 length equals 15 residues. CDR3 coding DNA: TGTGCCAGAAGCTTTTGGGTCGGGGGCTCCTACGAGCAGTACTTC. Translating it yields CARSFWVGGSYEQYF.

V gene TRBV27 combines with J gene TRBJ2-1; 7 positions agree with TRBD1. Losses at the gene ends were 5 bases for V and 3 bases for J; bases not matched to a gene: 7. Germline V gene sequence: CDR1 MNHEY, CDR2 SMNVEV (reference sequence). The CDR3 totals 15 residues. CDR3 amino acids: CASSTRRDSYNEQFF. In nucleotides, the CDR3 is TGTGCCAGCAGTACCAGAAGGGACAGCTACAATGAGCAGTTCTTC.

This clone showed up just once. The chain has TRBV28 and TRBJ2-2, with D perhaps TRBD2 (6 bases). Germline V gene data show CDR1 as MDHEN and CDR2 as SYDVKM. The CDR3 has 15 amino acids. V lost 5 bases and J 4 bases, leaving 14 bases between the germline ends. Here the CDR3 reads CASSHRGSGTGELFF. CDR3 sequence (DNA): TGTGCCAGCAGTCACCGGGGGTCGGGCACCGGGGAGCTGTTTTTT.

The chain couples TRBV28 to TRBJ1-2; D ambiguous. Germline-derived CDR1 and CDR2 are MDHEN and SYDVKM. Trimming removed 8 bases from V and 1 base from J, with 14 bases in between. There are 14 residues in the CDR3. DNA of the CDR3: TGTGCCAGCCACCGGAGGGAGAGTAACTATGGCTACACCTTC. Its translation: CASHRRESNYGYTF.

This rearrangement joins TRBV5-4 to TRBJ2-5; the match to TRBD1 covers 10 bases. The J call may be mistaken, given a closer DNA end match to TRBJ2-7. From germline, CDR1 is SGHNT and CDR2 YYREEE (reference sequence). This CDR3 comprises 14 residues. CDR3: CASSGGQGNYEQYF. The CDR3 nucleotides are TGTGCCAGCAGCGGGGGACAGGGGAACTACGAGCAGTACTTC.

The genes are TRBV7-8 and TRBJ2-1; D unresolved. This CDR3 comprises 16 residues. The V end was cut by 1 base, the J end by 4 bases, with 14 bases between. Germline loops: CDR1 SGHVS, CDR2 FQNEAQ. The CDR3 reads CASSLVSRYYYNEQFF. CDR3 sequence (DNA): TGTGCCAGCAGCTTAGTTTCCAGGTACTATTACAATGAGCAGTTCTTC.

V is TRBV2 and J is TRBJ2-1; 13 bases line up with TRBD2. Germline assignment: CDR1 SNHLY and CDR2 FYNNEI. V trimming: 6 bases; J trimming: 4 bases; junction bases outside the gene matches: 6. CDR3 length: 16 residues. The CDR3 is CASSRGLAGVYNEQFF. In DNA form, the CDR3 reads TGTGCCAGCAGCCGCGGACTAGCGGGAGTATACAATGAGCAGTTCTTC.

This chain uses TRBV21-1 with TRBJ1-1. TRBV21-1 is shown as a pseudogene. This CDR3 region has 13 residues. The CDR3 region is CASSRRTLTEAFF. For the CDR3, the DNA is TGTGCCAGCAGCAGACGGACCCTCACTGAAGCTTTCTTT.

The V gene is TRBV6-1, the J gene TRBJ2-7; the D is unclear. Germline V lookup: CDR1 MNHNS, CDR2 SASEGT. The V end was cut by 0 bases, the J end by 6 bases, with 9 bases between. The CDR3 runs to 13 residues. CDR3 coding DNA: TGTGCCAGCAGTGAAGCGCTCTACGTCGAGCAGTACTTC. Translating it yields CASSEALYVEQYF.

V gene TRBV5-6 combines with J gene TRBJ1-1; no reliable D call. The CDR3 is made up of 13 amino acids. V was clipped by 2 bases and J by 1 base, with 6 bases between them. The germline CDR1 and CDR2 sequences are SGHDT and YYEEEE. Here the CDR3 reads CASSLGRNTEAFF. CDR3 sequence (DNA): TGTGCCAGCAGCTTAGGCAGGAACACTGAAGCTTTCTTT.

This sequence joins TRBV10-3 and TRBJ1-2, with D possibly being TRBD1 (6 bases). The ends were cut back, 6 bases at V and 4 bases at J, with 12 bases in the middle. CDR1 ENHRY and CDR2 SYGVKD come from the germline V gene. CDR3 length: 13 amino acids. CDR3 sequence (DNA): TGTGCCATCAGGACAGGATCGACCTATGGCTACACCTTC. This gives the protein CAIRTGSTYGYTF.

The chain uses TRBV13 and TRBJ2-3, with 8 positions matching TRBD2. V trimming: 5 bases; J trimming: 1 base; junction bases outside the gene matches: 8. Germline V gene lookup returns CDR1 PRHDT and CDR2 FYEKMQ (reference sequence). The length of the CDR3 is 16 residues. CDR3 in DNA: TGTGCCAGCAGCCAAGCGGGGGCTTGGGGCACAGATACGCAGTATTTT. This encodes CASSQAGAWGTDTQYF. Full variable domain (missing parts from reference TRBV13 and TRBJ2-3): AAGVIQSPRHLIKEKRETATLKCYPIPRHDTVYWYQQGPGQDPQFLISFYEKMQSDKGSIPDRFSAQQFSDYHSELNMSSLELGDSALYFCASSQAGAWGTDTQYFGPGTRLTVL.